The 31 T cell receptor beta chains presented below share a single source sample, sequenced in a study of blood T cell repertoires in COVID-19. Profiling relied on immunoSEQ multiplex PCR, and the TCRdb table lists in-frame clones only, not all of them. The table lists approximately 62,000 clones, 65% to 85% of them singletons. Sequencing input: peripheral blood. The source of these receptors is a woman aged 50 to 60 with active or convalescent COVID-19.

This chain uses TRBV14 with TRBJ2-6; D is unresolved. With 5 bases removed from V and 0 bases from J, the gap between germline ends came to 11 bases. CDR1 is SGHDN and CDR2 is FVKESK in the germline V gene. This CDR3 comprises 16 residues. CDR3 sequence: CASSSGTDSGANVLTF. CDR3 nucleotide sequence: TGTGCCAGCAGCTCCGGCACAGACTCTGGGGCCAACGTCCTGACTTTC. Variable domain in full (rest from reference TRBV14 and TRBJ2-6): EAGVTQFPSHSVIEKGQTVTLRCDPISGHDNLYWYRRVMGKEIKFLLHFVKESKQDESGMPNNRFLAERTGGTYSTLKVQPAELEDSGVYFCASSSGTDSGANVLTFGAGSRLTVL.

The chain couples TRBV6-2 or TRBV6-3 to TRBJ1-2, with a weak D call TRBD1 (5 bases). With 5 bases removed from V and 5 bases from J, the gap between germline ends came to 12 bases. CDR3 length: 13 amino acids. The V gene's germline CDR1 is MNHEY and CDR2 SVGEGT. For the CDR3, the DNA is TGTGCCAGCAGTGAGACAGAGCGTTATGGCTACACCTTC. Its protein is CASSETERYGYTF.

The J gene is TRBJ1-6, the V gene TRBV6-5; 7 nucleotides match TRBD1. The trim removed 3 bases at V and 5 bases at J, leaving 4 bases unmatched. Germline CDR1 MNHEY, CDR2 SVGAGI. The CDR3 consists of 15 residues. CDR3 region: CASSYSQGDNSPLHF. CDR3 in DNA: TGTGCCAGCAGTTATTCGCAGGGGGATAATTCACCCCTCCACTTT.

Only a few counts were recorded for this clone. Distinct nucleotide sequences in the sample also encode this CDR3. The genes are TRBV27 and TRBJ2-1, with TRBD2 matching over 11 bases. After removal of 6 bases from V and 6 bases from J, the junction contained 4 bases not matched to a gene. Looked up from germline, CDR1 is MNHEY and CDR2 is SMNVEV (reference sequence). The CDR3 extends over 14 amino acids. Here the CDR3 reads CASRTGTSGNEQFF. The DNA for the CDR3 is TGTGCCAGCAGGACCGGGACTAGCGGCAATGAGCAGTTCTTC.

This chain joins TRBV4-1 and TRBJ1-6, with no clear D. The CDR3 loop spans 13 amino acids. Germline V lookup: CDR1 MGHRA, CDR2 YSYEKL. Trimming took off 2 bases at V and 7 bases at J, with 6 bases between the two ends. CDR3 loop: CASSQWENSPLHF. CDR3 DNA sequence: TGCGCCAGCAGCCAATGGGAGAATTCACCCCTCCACTTT.

The rearrangement uses TRBV5-1 and TRBJ2-4; 14 bases are a match to TRBD2. There are 18 residues in the CDR3. J gave up 1 base and V 0 bases, and 3 bases lay outside the gene matches. Germline CDR1 and CDR2: SGHRS and YFSETQ. The CDR3 loop reads CASSLGLAGGPAKNIQYF. In DNA form, the CDR3 reads TGCGCCAGCAGCTTGGGACTAGCGGGAGGGCCTGCCAAAAACATTCAGTACTTC.

The rearrangement links TRBV3-1 (or the pseudogene TRBV3-2) to TRBJ2-5; TRBD1 aligns across 8 bases. Germline V gene sequence: CDR1 LGHDT, CDR2 YNNKEL (reference sequence). CDR3 length: 14 residues. The junction had 5 bases not matched to a gene; V was cut back by 4 bases and J by 4 bases. CDR3 loop: CASSRQGNGETQYF. The CDR3 bases are TGTGCCAGCAGCCGACAGGGGAATGGAGAGACCCAGTACTTC.

CDR3 sequence reads: CASSPYVGGGTDTQYF. The CDR3 coding sequence is TGTGCCAGCAGCCCCTACGTGGGAGGGGGCACAGATACGCAGTATTTT. This chain joins TRBV4-2 and TRBJ2-3; 7 positions match TRBD2. Germline CDR1 is LGHNA and CDR2 is YNFKEQ. The CDR3 contains 16 residues. With V trimmed by 4 bases and J by 1 base, 8 bases remained unmatched.

This sequence joins TRBV18 and TRBJ1-2; TRBD1 is a possible D gene (5 bases). The length of the CDR3 is 14 residues. The ends were cut back, 5 bases at V and 7 bases at J, with 17 bases in the middle. CDR1 is KGHSH, CDR2 LQKENI, per germline. In nucleotides, the CDR3 is TGTGCCAGCTCAGGCGGGGCAACAGGAGTTGGCTACACCTTC. The encoded protein is CASSGGATGVGYTF.

V and J are TRBV10-3 and TRBJ2-5; D call uncertain. Germline CDR1 reads ENHRY; CDR2 reads SYGVKD. The CDR3 is 11 amino acids. The ends were cut back, 3 bases at V and 5 bases at J, with 4 bases in the middle. The CDR3 here is CAISDVETQYF. The CDR3 DNA is TGTGCCATCAGTGACGTGGAGACCCAGTACTTC.

The chain combines TRBV3-1 (or the pseudogene TRBV3-2) with TRBJ1-1, with D perhaps TRBD1 (5 bases). The CDR3 covers 15 residues. Germline-derived CDR1 and CDR2 are LGHDT and YNNKEL (reference sequence). Trimming removed 0 bases at V and 5 bases at J, with 13 bases between. CDR3 DNA sequence: TGTGCCAGCAGCCAAGATCAGGGAAGGGTGACTGAAGCTTTCTTT. It translates to CASSQDQGRVTEAFF.

The genes are TRBV6-6 and TRBJ1-1; D is unresolved. Trimming cost V 2 bases and J 6 bases, with 10 bases left between them. The CDR3 length is 13 residues. Germline V lookup: CDR1 MNHNY, CDR2 SVGAGI (reference sequence). CDR3 sequence: CASSYPPPAEAFF. DNA of the CDR3: TGTGCCAGCAGTTACCCCCCCCCGGCTGAAGCTTTCTTT.

The rearrangement links TRBV19 to TRBJ2-2; 10 bases align to TRBD2. Per germline, CDR1 LNHDA and CDR2 SQIVND (reference sequence). There are 14 residues in the CDR3. V gave up 9 bases and J gave up 6 bases; unmatched junction bases: 7. The CDR3 DNA is TGTGCCAGCGCCGGGACTAGCGTAGCCGGGGAGCTGTTTTTT. The encoded protein is CASAGTSVAGELFF.

V gene TRBV11-3 combines with J gene TRBJ2-7, with 8 bases identical to TRBD1. Germline lookup yields CDR1 SGHNT and CDR2 YENEEA. Trimming removed 1 base from V and 5 bases from J; junction bases left unmatched: 4. The CDR3 covers 14 residues. The CDR3 region is CASSLGHRGDEQYF. The CDR3 DNA reads as TGTGCCAGCAGCTTAGGTCACAGGGGGGACGAGCAGTACTTC.

This clone was seen a few times. The chain combines TRBV6-5 with TRBJ1-1; perhaps TRBD1 as D (5 bases). Germline values: CDR1 MNHEY, CDR2 SVGAGI. This CDR3 is 14 amino acids long. V dropped 2 bases and J dropped 4 bases, with 11 bases sitting between them. CDR3 nucleotide sequence: TGTGCCAGCAGTTACAGAATAGACAGCACTGAAGCTTTCTTT. The encoded protein is CASSYRIDSTEAFF.

The CDR3 coding sequence is TGTGCCTGGAGTGTGAGCGGGGCCAAAAACATTCAGTACTTC. The encoded protein is CAWSVSGAKNIQYF. This sequence joins TRBV30 and TRBJ2-4, with a weak D call TRBD2 (6 bases). The V and J ends lost 0 bases and 1 base respectively, with 7 bases between them. This CDR3 region has 14 residues. Germline lookup yields CDR1 GTSNPN and CDR2 SVGIG (reference sequence).

The rearrangement links TRBV19 to TRBJ1-5; D ambiguous. Germline loops: CDR1 LNHDA, CDR2 SQIVND (reference sequence). The CDR3 runs 15 residues. V was clipped by 5 bases and J by 9 bases, with 20 bases between them. Here the CDR3 DNA reads TGTGCCAGTAGTGCCCGGCGTTCGGCGGTAGGGCCCCAGCATTTT. Protein sequence: CASSARRSAVGPQHF.

For the CDR3, the DNA is TGTGCCAGCAGCCAAGATCGTCAGGGGGAATTTTACTTTAGCACAGATACGCAGTATTTT. The encoded protein is CASSQDRQGEFYFSTDTQYF. The rearrangement links TRBV4-2 to TRBJ2-3, with 7 bases matching TRBD1. Germline V gives CDR1 LGHNA, CDR2 YNFKEQ. Trimming at V came to 0 bases and at J to 0 bases, leaving 15 bases not matched to a gene. The length of the CDR3 is 20 residues.

V and J are TRBV20-1 and TRBJ2-7, with no clear D. This CDR3 has 12 residues. Trimming took off 3 bases at V and 5 bases at J, with 11 bases between the two ends. CDR1 and CDR2 (germline): DFQATT, SNEGSKA (reference sequence). The CDR3 nucleotides read TGCAGTGCTAGTAGAGTTGTGAACGAGCAGTACTTC. Translated, it gives CSASRVVNEQYF.

This sequence joins TRBV6-2 or TRBV6-3 and TRBJ1-2; D remains unclear. The CDR3 has 15 amino acids. Germline V lookup: CDR1 MNHEY, CDR2 SVGEGT. Trimming took off 0 bases at V and 2 bases at J, with 10 bases between the two ends. The CDR3 DNA reads as TGTGCCAGCAGTTACTCGACATACTTAAACTATGGCTACACCTTC. The encoded protein is CASSYSTYLNYGYTF.

This clone appeared a few times. V gene TRBV12-3 or TRBV12-4 combines with J gene TRBJ2-2; D ambiguous. With 6 bases removed from V and 4 bases from J, the gap between germline ends came to 3 bases. The CDR3 extends over 11 amino acids. In nucleotides, the CDR3 is TGTGCCAGCAGACTCACCGGGGAGCTGTTTTTT. This encodes CASRLTGELFF.

This clone appeared a single time. The rearrangement links TRBV11-3 to TRBJ2-1; 9 positions agree with TRBD2. The CDR3 sequence is 16 residues long. Germline V gives CDR1 SGHNT, CDR2 YENEEA. V lost 3 bases, J lost 3 bases, and 6 bases stayed unmatched. The CDR3 is CASSLTSGSFYNEQFF. The CDR3 region has the DNA TGTGCCAGCAGCTTGACTAGCGGAAGCTTCTACAATGAGCAGTTCTTC.

This clone was seen many times. Other DNA sequences in this sample translate to the same CDR3. CDR3 region: CASSADRDYGYTF. In DNA form, the CDR3 reads TGTGCCAGCAGCGCAGACAGGGACTATGGCTACACCTTC. The chain employs TRBV12-3 or TRBV12-4 and TRBJ1-2, with 7 bases aligning to TRBD1. With V trimmed by 6 bases and J by 3 bases, 4 bases remained unmatched. This CDR3 has 13 amino acids.

This sequence joins TRBV12-5 and TRBJ1-2; D possibly corresponds to TRBD1 (6 bases). The CDR3 runs to 11 residues. Germline V gene lookup returns CDR1 LGHNT and CDR2 FRNRAP. Trimming removed 9 bases from V and 6 bases from J, with 11 bases in between. CDR3 DNA: TGTGCTAGCGGTGGGGGCCATGGCTACACCTTC. It translates to CASGGGHGYTF.

This chain uses TRBV5-6 with TRBJ1-1; 8 nucleotides agree with TRBD1. The CDR3 totals 15 residues. The germline V gene has CDR1 SGHDT and CDR2 YYEEEE. Trimming cost V 1 base and J 6 bases; bases outside gene matches: 8. The CDR3 bases are TGTGCCAGCAGCTTGCTGGACAGGGATAACCCTGAAGCTTTCTTT. Its translation: CASSLLDRDNPEAFF.

This rearrangement joins TRBV7-8 to TRBJ2-2, with 11 bases fitting TRBD1. The J segment lost 6 bases and the V segment lost 5 bases, leaving 8 bases of the junction unmatched. The CDR3 totals 16 residues. The V gene's germline CDR1 is SGHVS and CDR2 FQNEAQ. The CDR3 here is CASSARDRGTSGELFF. Here the CDR3 DNA reads TGTGCCAGCAGCGCCCGGGACAGGGGGACCTCCGGGGAGCTGTTTTTT.

The chain employs TRBV5-1 and TRBJ1-2; 9 bases align to TRBD1. This CDR3 spans 13 amino acids. Germline values: CDR1 SGHRS, CDR2 YFSETQ. Trimming removed 1 base from V and 8 bases from J; junction bases left unmatched: 3. This chain's CDR3 is CASSLTGGGGYTF. CDR3 coding DNA: TGCGCCAGCAGCTTGACAGGGGGCGGAGGCTACACCTTC.

This clone has a single count. The rearrangement joins TRBV24-1 to TRBJ2-7; D remains unclear. Trimming left V 4 bases short and J 8 bases short, with 11 bases between. The CDR3 consists of 12 residues. Germline-derived CDR1 and CDR2 are KGHDR and SFDVKD. CDR3 sequence (DNA): TGTGCCACCAGTGACCCCTCGAGAAAGCAGTACTTC. Amino acids: CATSDPSRKQYF.

The gene calls are TRBV28 and TRBJ2-3, with TRBD2 matching 11 bases. V was clipped by 5 bases and J by 4 bases; unmatched bases: 8. CDR3 length: 16 amino acids. Looked up from germline, CDR1 is MDHEN and CDR2 is SYDVKM. The chain's CDR3 is CASSQIAGGSADTQYF. DNA of the CDR3: TGTGCCAGCAGTCAAATAGCGGGGGGGAGTGCAGATACGCAGTATTTT.

Of note for this clone: This same CDR3 is encoded by further DNA sequences in the sample. The chain uses TRBV19 and TRBJ2-7, with D possibly being TRBD2 (6 bases). V was pared by 4 bases and J by 3 bases, with 10 bases between. The CDR3 loop spans 13 amino acids. Germline V gene data show CDR1 as LNHDA and CDR2 as SQIVND (reference sequence). The CDR3 loop reads CASSTQGGYEQYF. As DNA, the CDR3 is TGTGCCAGTAGTACTCAGGGAGGCTACGAGCAGTACTTC. Supplemented by reference TRBV19 and TRBJ2-7, the full variable domain reads DGGITQSPKYLFRKEGQNVTLSCEQNLNHDAMYWYRQDPGQGLRLIYYSQIVNDFQKGDIAEGYSVSREKKESFPLTVTSAQKNPTAFYLCASSTQGGYEQYFGPGTRLTVT.

This sequence joins TRBV5-4 and TRBJ2-7; 11 nucleotides line up with TRBD2. J was trimmed by 0 bases and V by 5 bases; bases with no gene match: 10. The CDR3 totals 17 residues. Germline CDR1 is SGHNT and CDR2 is YYREEE (reference sequence). The CDR3 DNA is TGTGCCAGCAGACCGGGGACTAGCGGACAGAGCTCCTACGAGCAGTACTTC. It specifies CASRPGTSGQSSYEQYF.